This T cell receptor beta chain comes out of a study of molecular identifiers for immune sequencing clone quantification. About the study: Replicates involved a five-way split of RNA from 20,000 or 100,000 naive CD8 cells, with sequencing of four.

This clonotype came up a few times. CDR3 length equals 15 residues. From germline, CDR1 is MDHEN and CDR2 SYDVKM. Germline trimming cut 2 bases from V and 3 bases from J; bases unmatched to any gene: 5. TCRdb redid the calling of the PCR reads with MiXCR, one entry per CDR3 protein. The sample consists of some 590,000 distinct CDR3 sequences, about 25% of them appearing once. V is TRBV28 and J is TRBJ2-7; 9 nucleotides agree with TRBD1. The specimen was naive CD8+ T cells from blood, with Jurkat cell RNA spiked in. The subset denotes: FACS-sorted CD8+CD4-CCR7+CD45RA+ naive T cells. This TCR was recovered from a human donor in good health. Some libraries in this study had Jurkat cell RNA spiked in. The CDR3, as DNA: TGTGCCAGCAGTTTAAGCGAGACAGGGGGCTACGAGCAGTACTTC. This encodes CASSLSETGGYEQYF.